Presented here are 11 T cell receptor beta chains from one specimen sequenced in a study of blood T cells in healthy people across ages. Alongside a J-beta primer mix, a sample-barcoded 5' primer served in a second PCR lasting 7 to 11 cycles. TCRdb passed the 5' RACE reads through MiXCR, listing each CDR3 protein once. The sample lists about 760,000 distinct CDR3 sequences; 20% to 25% were seen once. This sample also appeared in a second study, on T cells of mothers and their children.

Source material: blood. The receptors derive from a boy younger than 18 in good health.

The chain carries TRBV28 and TRBJ2-4, with a tentative D call TRBD2 (5 bases). In germline, CDR1 is MDHEN, CDR2 SYDVKM. V lost 5 bases, J lost 5 bases, and 13 bases lay in between. The CDR3 has 14 residues. The CDR3 nucleotides are TGTGCCAGCAGTGATCTAGCTACGCAAAACATTCAGTACTTC. Amino acids: CASSDLATQNIQYF.

This clonotype has a handful of counts. The chain uses TRBV5-1 and TRBJ1-1, with D perhaps TRBD1 (6 bases). The CDR3 is made up of 16 amino acids. Trimming took 4 bases from V and 2 from J, leaving 18 bases between them. Looked up from germline, CDR1 is SGHRS and CDR2 is YFSETQ. The chain's CDR3 is CASSPTGRGANTEAFF. The CDR3 coding sequence is TGCGCCAGCAGCCCGACGGGTCGGGGGGCTAACACTGAAGCTTTCTTT.

The sample holds a few counts of this clonotype. The rearrangement joins TRBV28 to TRBJ2-1, with 9 bases lining up with TRBD2. Losses at the gene ends were 4 bases for V and 4 bases for J; bases not matched to a gene: 8. The germline V gene has CDR1 MDHEN and CDR2 SYDVKM. CDR3 size: 16 residues. The CDR3 loop reads CASSSLAGVGYNEQFF. CDR3 nucleotides: TGTGCCAGCAGTTCGTTAGCGGGGGTAGGGTACAATGAGCAGTTCTTC.

The V gene is TRBV2, the J gene TRBJ2-5, with D hard to call. Matching the DNA end better, TRBJ2-7 makes the J call doubtful. Germline assignment: CDR1 SNHLY and CDR2 FYNNEI. This CDR3 spans 13 amino acids. CDR3: CASSETNKYEQYF. CDR3 nucleotide sequence: TGTGCCAGCAGTGAAACCAATAAGTACGAGCAGTACTTC.

The chain links TRBV6-1 to TRBJ2-2; D gene unclear. Trimming left V 6 bases short and J 0 bases short, with 14 bases between. The CDR3 loop spans 16 amino acids. CDR1 MNHNS and CDR2 SASEGT come from the germline V gene. The CDR3 loop is CASRSRSVANTGELFF. The CDR3 nucleotides read TGTGCCAGCAGGAGCCGGTCGGTCGCGAACACCGGGGAGCTGTTTTTT.

V gene TRBV27 combines with J gene TRBJ2-2, with TRBD2 as a possible D gene (5 bases). V was clipped by 6 bases and J by 5 bases, with 13 bases between them. This CDR3 contains 14 residues. The germline gives CDR1 MNHEY, CDR2 SMNVEV (reference sequence). Written as DNA, the CDR3 is TGTGCCAGCAGGACGGAGGAAGTGACCGGGGAGCTGTTTTTT. Protein sequence: CASRTEEVTGELFF.

The chain couples TRBV4-1 to TRBJ2-1, with unresolved D. Trimming cost V 8 bases and J 0 bases, with 14 bases left between them. The CDR3 is 15 amino acids. Germline V gene data show CDR1 as MGHRA and CDR2 as YSYEKL. This CDR3 reads CASRFGPGSYNEQFF. The CDR3 DNA follows: TGCGCCAGCCGATTCGGCCCAGGCTCCTACAATGAGCAGTTCTTC.

This clonotype has a handful of counts. The V and J genes are TRBV11-2 and TRBJ2-5, with TRBD2 matching over 8 bases. J gave up 3 bases and V 5 bases, and 11 bases lay outside the gene matches. Germline-derived CDR1 and CDR2 are SGHAT and FQNNGV. This CDR3 has 16 residues. The CDR3 coding sequence is TGTGCCAGCAGCGTCGCAATAGGACTAGCAGAAGAGACCCAGTACTTC. Encoded protein: CASSVAIGLAEETQYF. Combining the CDR3 with reference TRBV11-2 and TRBJ2-5 gives the whole variable domain EAGVAQSPRYKIIEKRQSVAFWCNPISGHATLYWYQQILGQGPKLLIQFQNNGVVDDSQLPKDRFSAERLKGVDSTLKIQPAKLEDSAVYLCASSVAIGLAEETQYFGPGTRLLVL.

This clonotype showed up just a few times. This chain uses TRBV29-1 with TRBJ2-1, with D tentatively TRBD1 (5 bases). The germline CDR1 and CDR2 sequences are SQVTM and ANQGSEA. V dropped 7 bases and J dropped 5 bases, with 12 bases sitting between them. The CDR3 is 12 residues long. In DNA, the CDR3 is TGCAGCGCCCTGACAGTAAACAATGAGCAGTTCTTC. Translated, it gives CSALTVNNEQFF.

This clonotype was seen once. The gene calls are TRBV18 and TRBJ2-3; no definite D call. Germline loops: CDR1 KGHSH, CDR2 LQKENI. This CDR3 comprises 14 residues. V shed 1 base and J shed 2 bases, with 7 bases lying between them. In DNA form, the CDR3 reads TGTGCCAGCTCACCACGGCAGGACACAGATACGCAGTATTTT. Protein: CASSPRQDTDTQYF.

The V and J genes are TRBV7-9 and TRBJ2-4; the match to TRBD1 covers 9 bases. Germline CDR1 and CDR2: SEHNR and FQNEAQ (reference sequence). CDR3 size: 19 residues. Trimming took 1 base from V and 0 from J; bases not matched to a gene: 10. Written as DNA, the CDR3 is TGTGCCAGCAGCTTAGTTGGGACAGGGCGACCGCTAGCCAAAAACATTCAGTACTTC. Residues: CASSLVGTGRPLAKNIQYF.